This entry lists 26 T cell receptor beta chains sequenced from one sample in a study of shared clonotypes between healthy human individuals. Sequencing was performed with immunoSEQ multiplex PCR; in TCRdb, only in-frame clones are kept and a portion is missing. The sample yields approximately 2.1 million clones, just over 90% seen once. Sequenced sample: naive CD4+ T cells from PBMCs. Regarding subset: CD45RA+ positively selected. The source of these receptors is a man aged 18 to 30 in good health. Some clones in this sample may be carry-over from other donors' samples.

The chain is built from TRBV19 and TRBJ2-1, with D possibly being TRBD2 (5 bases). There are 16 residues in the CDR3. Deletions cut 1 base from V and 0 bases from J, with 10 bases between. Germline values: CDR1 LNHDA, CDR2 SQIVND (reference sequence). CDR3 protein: CASSIGGLSSYNEQFF. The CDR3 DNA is TGTGCCAGTAGTATAGGAGGGCTCTCCTCCTACAATGAGCAGTTCTTC.

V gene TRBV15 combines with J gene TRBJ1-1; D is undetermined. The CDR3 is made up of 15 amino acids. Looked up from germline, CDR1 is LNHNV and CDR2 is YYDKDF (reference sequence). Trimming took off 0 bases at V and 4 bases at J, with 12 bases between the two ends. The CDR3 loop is CATSRETFSATEAFF. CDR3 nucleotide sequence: TGTGCCACCAGCAGAGAAACGTTTTCCGCCACTGAAGCTTTCTTT.

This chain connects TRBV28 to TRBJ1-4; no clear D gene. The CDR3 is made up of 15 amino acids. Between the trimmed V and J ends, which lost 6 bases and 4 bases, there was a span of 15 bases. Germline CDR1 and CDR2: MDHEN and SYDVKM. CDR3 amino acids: CASSMIGILNEKLFF. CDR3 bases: TGTGCCAGCAGCATGATTGGGATACTTAATGAAAAACTGTTTTTT.

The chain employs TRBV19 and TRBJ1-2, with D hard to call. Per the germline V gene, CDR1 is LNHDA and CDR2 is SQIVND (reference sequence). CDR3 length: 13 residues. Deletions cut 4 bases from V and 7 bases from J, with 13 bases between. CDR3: CASSTGPWGGYTF. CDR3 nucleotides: TGTGCCAGTAGTACCGGCCCCTGGGGTGGCTACACCTTC.

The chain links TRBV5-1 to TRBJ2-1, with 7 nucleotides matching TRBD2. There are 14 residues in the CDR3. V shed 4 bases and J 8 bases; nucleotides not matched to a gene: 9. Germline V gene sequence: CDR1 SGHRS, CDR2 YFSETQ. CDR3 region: CASSRQTSTDEQFF. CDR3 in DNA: TGCGCCAGCAGCAGACAGACTAGCACAGATGAGCAGTTCTTC.

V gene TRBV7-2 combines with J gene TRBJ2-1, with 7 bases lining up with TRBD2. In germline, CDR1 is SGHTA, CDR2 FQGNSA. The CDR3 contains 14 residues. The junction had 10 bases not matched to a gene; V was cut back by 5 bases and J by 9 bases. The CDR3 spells CASSQGLVVGEQFF. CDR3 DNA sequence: TGTGCCAGCAGCCAAGGACTAGTGGTTGGTGAGCAGTTCTTC. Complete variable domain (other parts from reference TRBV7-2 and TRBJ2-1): GAGVSQSPSNKVTEKGKDVELRCDPISGHTALYWYRQSLGQGLEFLIYFQGNSAPDKSGLPSDRFSAERTGGSVSTLTIQRTQQEDSAVYLCASSQGLVVGEQFFGPGTRLTVL.

The CDR3 is CAISGMVGGRGNTEAFF. CDR3 nucleotides: TGTGCCATCAGTGGAATGGTGGGGGGTAGGGGGAACACTGAAGCTTTCTTT. The chain employs TRBV10-3 and TRBJ1-1, with D perhaps TRBD1 (5 bases). This CDR3 is built from 17 residues. CDR1 and CDR2 (germline): ENHRY, SYGVKD. The ends were cut back, 4 bases at V and 1 base at J, with 19 bases in the middle.

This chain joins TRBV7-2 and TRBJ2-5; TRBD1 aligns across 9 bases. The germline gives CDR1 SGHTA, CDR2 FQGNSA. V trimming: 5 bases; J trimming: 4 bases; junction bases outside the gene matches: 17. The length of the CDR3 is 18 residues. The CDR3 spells CASSPHPAYRGRGETQYF. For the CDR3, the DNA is TGTGCCAGCAGCCCCCACCCCGCTTACAGGGGGCGCGGAGAGACCCAGTACTTC.

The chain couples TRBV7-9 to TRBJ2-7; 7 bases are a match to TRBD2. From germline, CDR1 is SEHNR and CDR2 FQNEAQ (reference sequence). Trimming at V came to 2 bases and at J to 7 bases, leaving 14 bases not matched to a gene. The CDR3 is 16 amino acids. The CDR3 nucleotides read TGTGCCAGCAGCTTATTTGGGACCGGGGGGAAGGAAGAGCAGTACTTC. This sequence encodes CASSLFGTGGKEEQYF.

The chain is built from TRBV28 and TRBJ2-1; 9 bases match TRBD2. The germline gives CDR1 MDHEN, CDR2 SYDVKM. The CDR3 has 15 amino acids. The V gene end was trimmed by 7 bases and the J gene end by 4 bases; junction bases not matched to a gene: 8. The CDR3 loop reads CASTPQAGGYNEQFF. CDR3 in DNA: TGTGCCAGCACCCCCCAAGCGGGAGGTTACAATGAGCAGTTCTTC. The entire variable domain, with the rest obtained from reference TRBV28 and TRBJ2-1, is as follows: DVKVTQSSRYLVKRTGEKVFLECVQDMDHENMFWYRQDPGLGLRLIYFSYDVKMKEKGDIPEGYSVSREKKERFSLILESASTNQTSMYLCASTPQAGGYNEQFFGPGTRLTVL.

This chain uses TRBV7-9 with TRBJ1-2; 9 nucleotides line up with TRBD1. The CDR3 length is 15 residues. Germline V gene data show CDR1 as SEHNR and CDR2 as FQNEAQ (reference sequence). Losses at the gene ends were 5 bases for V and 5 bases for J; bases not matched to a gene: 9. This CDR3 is CASSPRLGQGYGYTF. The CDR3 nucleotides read TGTGCCAGCAGCCCTCGGTTGGGACAGGGTTATGGCTACACCTTC.

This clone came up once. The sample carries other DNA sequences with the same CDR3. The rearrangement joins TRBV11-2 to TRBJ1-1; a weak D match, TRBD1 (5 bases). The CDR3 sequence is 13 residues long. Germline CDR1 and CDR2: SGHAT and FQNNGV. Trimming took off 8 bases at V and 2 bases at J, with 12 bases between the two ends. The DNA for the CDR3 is TGTGCCAGCCGACTGACAGTAAACACTGAAGCTTTCTTT. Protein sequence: CASRLTVNTEAFF.

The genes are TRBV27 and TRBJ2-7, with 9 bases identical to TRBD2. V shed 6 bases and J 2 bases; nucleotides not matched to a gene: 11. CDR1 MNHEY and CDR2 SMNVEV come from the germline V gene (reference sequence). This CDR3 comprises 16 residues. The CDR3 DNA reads TGTGCCAGCAGCCCATCCCGAGCGGGAGGTGCCTACGAGCAGTACTTC. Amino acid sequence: CASSPSRAGGAYEQYF.

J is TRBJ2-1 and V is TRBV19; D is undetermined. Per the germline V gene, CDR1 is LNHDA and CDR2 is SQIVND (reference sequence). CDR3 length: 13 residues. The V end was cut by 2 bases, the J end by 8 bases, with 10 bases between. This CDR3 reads CASSINRGDEQFF. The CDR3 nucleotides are TGTGCCAGTAGTATAAACCGTGGGGATGAGCAGTTCTTC.

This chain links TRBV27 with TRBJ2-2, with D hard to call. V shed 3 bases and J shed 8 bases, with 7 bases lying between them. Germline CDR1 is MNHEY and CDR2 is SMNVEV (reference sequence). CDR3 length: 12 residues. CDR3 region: CASSFSPGELFF. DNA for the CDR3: TGTGCCAGCAGTTTTAGTCCTGGGGAGCTGTTTTTT.

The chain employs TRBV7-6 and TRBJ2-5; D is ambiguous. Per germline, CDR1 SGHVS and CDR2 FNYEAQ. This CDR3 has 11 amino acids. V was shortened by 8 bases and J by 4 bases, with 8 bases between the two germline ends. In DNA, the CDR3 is TGTGCCAGCGGCCCCCGAGAGACCCAGTACTTC. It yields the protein CASGPRETQYF.

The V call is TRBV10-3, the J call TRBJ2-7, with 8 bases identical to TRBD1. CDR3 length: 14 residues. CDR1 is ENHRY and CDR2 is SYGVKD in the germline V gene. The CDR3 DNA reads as TGTGTCACTCGAACCGGGACAGGTGTCTACGAGCAGTACTTC. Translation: CVTRTGTGVYEQYF.

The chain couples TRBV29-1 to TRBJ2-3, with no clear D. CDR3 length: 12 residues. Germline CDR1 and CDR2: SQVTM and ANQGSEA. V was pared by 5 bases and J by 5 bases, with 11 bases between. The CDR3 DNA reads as TGCAGCGTTCGTCCGGATGTAGATACGCAGTATTTT. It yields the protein CSVRPDVDTQYF.

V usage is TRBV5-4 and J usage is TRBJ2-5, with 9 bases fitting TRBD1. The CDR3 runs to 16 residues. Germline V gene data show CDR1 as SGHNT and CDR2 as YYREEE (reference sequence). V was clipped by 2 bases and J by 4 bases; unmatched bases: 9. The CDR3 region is CASSFPSGQGVETQYF. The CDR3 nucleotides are TGTGCCAGCAGCTTTCCTTCGGGACAGGGAGTAGAGACCCAGTACTTC.

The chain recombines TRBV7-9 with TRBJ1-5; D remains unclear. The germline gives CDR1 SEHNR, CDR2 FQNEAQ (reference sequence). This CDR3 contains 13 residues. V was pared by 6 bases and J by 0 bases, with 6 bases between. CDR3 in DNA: TGTGCCAGCAGATCGGGTAGCAATCAGCCCCAGCATTTT. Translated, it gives CASRSGSNQPQHF.

The CDR3 DNA is TGTGCCAGCAGCTTGGGACCGAACCAAAACTATGGCTACACCTTC. Its translation is CASSLGPNQNYGYTF. The V gene is TRBV5-4, the J gene TRBJ1-2; D gene ambiguous. Germline loops: CDR1 SGHNT, CDR2 YYREEE (reference sequence). The CDR3 has 15 amino acids. V dropped 0 bases and J dropped 2 bases, with 11 bases sitting between them. Filled out from reference TRBV5-4 and TRBJ1-2, the complete variable domain reads ETGVTQSPTHLIKTRGQQVTLRCSSQSGHNTVSWYQQALGQGPQFIFQYYREEENGRGNFPPRFSGLQFPNYSSELNVNALELDDSALYLCASSLGPNQNYGYTFGSGTRLTVV.

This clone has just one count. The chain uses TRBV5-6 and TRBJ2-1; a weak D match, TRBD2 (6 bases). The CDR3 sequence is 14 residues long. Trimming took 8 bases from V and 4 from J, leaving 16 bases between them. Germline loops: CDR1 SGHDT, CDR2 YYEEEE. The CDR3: CASTRRGAYNEQFF. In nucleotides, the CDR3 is TGTGCCAGTACCCGGCGGGGTGCTTACAATGAGCAGTTCTTC.

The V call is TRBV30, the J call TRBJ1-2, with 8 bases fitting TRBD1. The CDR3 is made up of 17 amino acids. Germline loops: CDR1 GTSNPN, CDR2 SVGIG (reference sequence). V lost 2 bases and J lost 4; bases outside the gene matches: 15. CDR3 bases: TGTGCCTGGAGTCAAACTAAGCAGGGGGCTCGGCGCTATGGCTACACCTTC. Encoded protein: CAWSQTKQGARRYGYTF. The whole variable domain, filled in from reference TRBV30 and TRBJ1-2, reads SQTIHQWPATLVQPVGSPLSLECTVEGTSNPNLYWYRQAAGRGLQLLFYSVGIGQISSEVPQNLSASRPQDRQFILSSKKLLLSDSGFYLCAWSQTKQGARRYGYTFGSGTRLTVV.

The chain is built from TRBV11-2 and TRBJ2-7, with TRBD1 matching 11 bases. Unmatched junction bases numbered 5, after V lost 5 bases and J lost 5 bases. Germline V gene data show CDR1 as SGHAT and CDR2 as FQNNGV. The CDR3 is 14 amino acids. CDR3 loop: CASSRDRGIHEQYF. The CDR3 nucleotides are TGTGCCAGCAGCCGGGACAGGGGGATCCACGAGCAGTACTTC.

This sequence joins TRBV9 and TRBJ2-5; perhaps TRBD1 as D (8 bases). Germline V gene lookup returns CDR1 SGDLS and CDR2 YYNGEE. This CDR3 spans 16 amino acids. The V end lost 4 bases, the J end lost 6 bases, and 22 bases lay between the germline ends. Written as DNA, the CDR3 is TGTGCCAGCAGCACCGGGGGGACAGGTCAGGCGAAGACCCAGTACTTC. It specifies CASSTGGTGQAKTQYF.

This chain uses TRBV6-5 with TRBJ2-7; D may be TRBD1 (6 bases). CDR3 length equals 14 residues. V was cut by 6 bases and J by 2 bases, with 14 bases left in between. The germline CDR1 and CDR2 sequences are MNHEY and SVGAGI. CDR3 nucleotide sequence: TGTGCCAGCAGGTTAGACAGGAGAACCTACGAGCAGTACTTC. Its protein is CASRLDRRTYEQYF.